One T cell receptor beta chain is described in this entry. What it recognizes is unknown. The entry originates in a study of chemoradiotherapy in HPV16-positive cancers. Study-level background: A couple of HPV16-positive patients' cells yielded candidate HPV-specific clones and common motifs. Points from the study as a whole: During treatment, candidate HPV-specific clones and E7-related motifs expanded in tumor. Better recurrence-free survival went with HPV-responsive T-cell expansion in HPV16-positive patients. Only a couple of HPV16-positive patients supplied the functional HPV-specificity definition.

Using immunoSEQ multiplex PCR, the repertoire was profiled, and TCRdb retains in-frame clones only, with some absent. This table has approximately 15,000 clones, 65% to 80% appearing once. The V gene lost 0 bases and the J gene lost 2 bases, with 10 bases spanning the gap. The germline V gene has CDR1 SGHAT and CDR2 FQNNGV. The CDR3 has 15 amino acids. The rearrangement uses TRBV11-2 and TRBJ1-1; D not certain. The sample here was taken from a patient who underwent chemoradiotherapy. The origin of this receptor is a human donor with HPV-associated anogenital cancer. The CDR3 DNA sequence: TGTGCCAGCAGCTTAGACTTCGGGGTCAACACTGAAGCTTTCTTT. This encodes CASSLDFGVNTEAFF.